The 18 T cell receptor beta chains below all came from one sample that was sequenced in a study of shared clonotypes between healthy human individuals. The protocol was immunoSEQ multiplex PCR, while the TCRdb copy is restricted to in-frame clones and leaves out a portion. The repertoire has 2.3 million or so clones, about 92% of them found once; the top ten carry 0.39%. Source material: naive CD4+ T cells from PBMCs. The subset: CD45RA+ positively selected. Receptors originate from a man younger than 30 in good health. Some clones in this sample may be carry-over from other donors' samples.

V and J are TRBV10-1 and TRBJ2-7, with D perhaps TRBD1 (5 bases). The V end was cut by 3 bases, the J end by 6 bases, with 9 bases between. The CDR3 has 12 residues. CDR1 is WNHNN, CDR2 SYGVQD, per germline (reference sequence). CDR3 protein: CASSDPGREQYF. CDR3 nucleotides: TGCGCCAGCAGTGATCCAGGGCGCGAGCAGTACTTC.

The V call is TRBV5-3, the J call TRBJ2-3, with 8 bases lining up with TRBD2. TRBV5-3 is flagged as an ORF with uncertain function. The J segment lost 1 base and the V segment lost 7 bases, leaving 11 bases of the junction unmatched. The CDR3 has 16 residues. This CDR3 reads CARRQEREMGTDTQYF. For the CDR3, the DNA is TGTGCCAGACGACAAGAGCGGGAGATGGGCACAGATACGCAGTATTTT.

The chain has TRBV28 and TRBJ1-2; 10 nucleotides agree with TRBD1. Unmatched junction bases numbered 11, after V lost 5 bases and J lost 8 bases. In germline, CDR1 is MDHEN, CDR2 SYDVKM. CDR3 size: 15 residues. CDR3 nucleotide sequence: TGTGCCAGCAGTCCCCAGACAGGGGGCAATAAGGGCTACACCTTC. Amino acid sequence: CASSPQTGGNKGYTF.

Points on this clone: A junction boundary mismatches the germline segment, possibly from a read error. J is TRBJ1-2 and V is TRBV20-1; perhaps TRBD1 as D (5 bases). The CDR3 covers 9 residues. Germline V gene lookup returns CDR1 DFQATT and CDR2 SNEGSKA (reference sequence). CDR3 nucleotides: TGCAGTGCTACAACTCCGGGACTCTTC. This codes for CSATTPGLF.

The chain has TRBV25-1 and TRBJ2-1; D is perhaps TRBD1 or TRBD2 (5 bases each). This CDR3 is 16 amino acids long. Trimming stripped 2 bases from V and 7 bases from J, with 18 bases between. Germline CDR1 is MGHDK and CDR2 is SYGVNS. The CDR3, as DNA: TGTGCCAGCAGTGAAGCCTTGGGGGTTCAAACGAATGAGCAGTTCTTC. Translating gives CASSEALGVQTNEQFF.

The chain couples TRBV7-2 to TRBJ2-2; 7 nucleotides match TRBD2. The CDR3 spans 14 residues. V was pared by 5 bases and J by 6 bases, with 6 bases of the junction left unmatched. CDR1 and CDR2 (germline): SGHTA, FQGNSA. As DNA, the CDR3 is TGTGCCAGCAGCCCCCGACTAGCCTCCGGGGAGCTGTTTTTT. Translation gives CASSPRLASGELFF.

The chain couples TRBV18 to TRBJ1-1; 12 bases match TRBD1. The CDR3 totals 15 residues. Unmatched junction bases numbered 5, after V lost 7 bases and J lost 2 bases. The germline gives CDR1 KGHSH, CDR2 LQKENI. The CDR3 loop is CASYLGTGGNTEAFF. The DNA for the CDR3 is TGTGCCAGCTACCTCGGGACAGGGGGCAACACTGAAGCTTTCTTT. Full variable domain (outside the CDR3, taken from reference TRBV18 and TRBJ1-1): NAGVMQNPRHLVRRRGQEARLRCSPMKGHSHVYWYRQLPEEGLKFMVYLQKENIIDESGMPKERFSAEFPKEGPSILRIQQVVRGDSAAYFCASYLGTGGNTEAFFGQGTRLTVV.

The gene calls are TRBV10-3 and TRBJ2-7, with 11 bases matching TRBD1. CDR1 ENHRY and CDR2 SYGVKD come from the germline V gene. CDR3 size: 15 residues. Trimming took 4 bases from V and 3 from J; bases not matched to a gene: 5. The CDR3 spells CAISAGGTGGYEQYF. The CDR3, as DNA: TGTGCCATCAGTGCGGGAGGGACAGGGGGCTACGAGCAGTACTTC.

The chain joins TRBV28 to TRBJ2-7; D not certain. CDR1 and CDR2 from the germline V gene are MDHEN and SYDVKM. The CDR3 totals 12 residues. V was pared by 4 bases and J by 6 bases, with 10 bases between. CDR3 coding DNA: TGTGCCAGCAGTTCCCTACTTCCCGAGCAGTACTTC. It is translated as CASSSLLPEQYF.

As for this clone: Other DNA sequences of this sample code for an identical CDR3. The gene calls are TRBV28 and TRBJ2-5; D is unclear. The CDR3 has 11 residues. V was trimmed by 6 bases and J by 1 base, leaving 3 bases between them. CDR1 MDHEN and CDR2 SYDVKM come from the germline V gene. CDR3 in DNA: TGTGCCAGCAGGCTCCAAGAGACCCAGTACTTC. Encoded protein: CASRLQETQYF.

The rearrangement links TRBV28 to TRBJ2-3; 7 positions agree with TRBD2. The CDR3 runs to 17 residues. J gave up 3 bases and V 3 bases, and 12 bases lay outside the gene matches. Germline V gene sequence: CDR1 MDHEN, CDR2 SYDVKM. CDR3 loop: CASSFRGGGGPTDTQYF. The CDR3 nucleotides are TGTGCCAGCAGTTTCCGAGGTGGGGGAGGGCCGACAGATACGCAGTATTTT.

This CDR3 reads CASSQVRGAPDTQYF. CDR3 sequence (DNA): TGTGCCAGCAGCCAGGTGCGGGGGGCCCCAGATACGCAGTATTTT. V and J are TRBV14 and TRBJ2-3, with TRBD2 identical over 8 bases. With V trimmed by 3 bases and J by 4 bases, 6 bases remained unmatched. The germline gives CDR1 SGHDN, CDR2 FVKESK. The CDR3 loop spans 15 amino acids.

The chain recombines TRBV1 with TRBJ2-5; the table's D gene call, TRBD2, was not cross checked with the DNA. TRBV1 is a known pseudogene. The CDR3 is made up of 16 amino acids. CDR3 residues: CTSSQRLAEQEETQYF. In DNA form, the CDR3 reads TGCACCAGCAGCCAGAGGCTAGCGGAGCAAGAAGAGACCCAGTACTTC.

V and J are TRBV5-4 and TRBJ2-1; tentative D call: TRBD2 (6 bases). Between the trimmed V and J ends, which lost 2 bases and 7 bases, there was a span of 7 bases. The CDR3 length is 12 residues. Germline V gene data show CDR1 as SGHNT and CDR2 as YYREEE (reference sequence). CDR3: CASSFGGNEQFF. CDR3 sequence (DNA): TGTGCCAGCAGCTTTGGGGGGAATGAGCAGTTCTTC.

This chain joins TRBV6-5 and TRBJ1-1, with D tentatively TRBD1 (5 bases). This CDR3 has 13 residues. V was clipped by 6 bases and J by 5 bases, with 13 bases between them. Germline loops: CDR1 MNHEY, CDR2 SVGAGI. In nucleotides, the CDR3 is TGTGCCAGCAGGCCGGCAGGGAGTACTGAAGCTTTCTTT. This gives the protein CASRPAGSTEAFF.

The chain combines TRBV5-6 with TRBJ2-1; D unresolved. Germline loops: CDR1 SGHDT, CDR2 YYEEEE. CDR3 length equals 14 residues. Trimming took 6 bases from V and 5 from J, leaving 15 bases between them. The CDR3 loop is CASTLEPSNNEQFF. The CDR3 bases are TGTGCCAGCACACTCGAACCGAGCAACAATGAGCAGTTCTTC. Based on the CDR3 plus reference TRBV5-6 and TRBJ2-1, the full variable domain is DAGVTQSPTHLIKTRGQQVTLRCSPKSGHDTVSWYQQALGQGPQFIFQYYEEEERQRGNFPDRFSGHQFPNYSSELNVNALLLGDSALYLCASTLEPSNNEQFFGPGTRLTVL.

The V call is TRBV6-5, the J call TRBJ2-1; 9 nucleotides agree with TRBD2. Germline-derived CDR1 and CDR2 are MNHEY and SVGAGI. CDR3 length: 13 residues. The V segment lost 6 bases and the J segment 7 bases; nucleotides outside the gene matches: 4. For the CDR3, the DNA is TGTGCCAGCAGGGGACTAGCATGGAATGAGCAGTTCTTC. Amino acid sequence: CASRGLAWNEQFF.

This sequence joins TRBV18 and TRBJ1-2; 9 bases map to TRBD1. Germline lookup yields CDR1 KGHSH and CDR2 LQKENI. After removal of 6 bases from V and 7 bases from J, the junction contained 3 bases not matched to a gene. The CDR3 has 12 residues. The CDR3: CASSGDRAGYTF. In nucleotides, the CDR3 is TGTGCCAGCTCGGGGGACAGGGCTGGCTACACCTTC.